The present entry profiles one TCR beta chain with its context. This entry comes from a study of blood T cell repertoires in COVID-19. Only in-frame clones appear in the TCRdb table, and some are missing; sequencing was by immunoSEQ multiplex PCR. Among under 250,000 clones listed, roughly 80% were seen once. Per germline, CDR1 SQVTM and CDR2 ANQGSEA. Trimming left V 2 bases short and J 5 bases short, with 18 bases between. The CDR3 runs to 15 residues. This chain links TRBV29-1 with TRBJ1-1; the D gene is possibly TRBD1 (5 bases). The specimen sequenced was PBMCs or T cells enriched from blood (not recorded which). The receptor was isolated from a woman aged 35 to 49 who had been exposed to COVID-19. This chain's CDR3 is CSVELTDAQGTEAFF. In nucleotides, the CDR3 is TGCAGCGTTGAACTGACAGACGCTCAAGGAACTGAAGCTTTCTTT.